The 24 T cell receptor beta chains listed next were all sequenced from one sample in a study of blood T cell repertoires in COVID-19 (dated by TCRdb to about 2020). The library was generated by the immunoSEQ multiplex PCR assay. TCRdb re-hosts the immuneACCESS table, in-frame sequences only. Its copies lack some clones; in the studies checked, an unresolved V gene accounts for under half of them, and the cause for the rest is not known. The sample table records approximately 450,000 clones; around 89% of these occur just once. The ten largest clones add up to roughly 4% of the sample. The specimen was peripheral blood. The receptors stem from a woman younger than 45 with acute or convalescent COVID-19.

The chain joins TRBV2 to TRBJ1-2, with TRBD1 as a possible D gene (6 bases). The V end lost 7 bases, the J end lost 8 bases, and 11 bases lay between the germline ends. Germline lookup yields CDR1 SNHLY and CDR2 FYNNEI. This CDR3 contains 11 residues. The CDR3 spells CASNNRDGYTF. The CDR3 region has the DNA TGTGCCAGCAATAACAGGGACGGCTACACCTTC.

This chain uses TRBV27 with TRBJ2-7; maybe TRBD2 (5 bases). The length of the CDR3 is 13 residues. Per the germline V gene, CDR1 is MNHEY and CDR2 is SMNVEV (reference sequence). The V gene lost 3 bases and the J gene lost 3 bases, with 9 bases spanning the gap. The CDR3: CASSFGVRYEQYF. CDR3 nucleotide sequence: TGTGCCAGCAGTTTCGGGGTCCGCTACGAGCAGTACTTC.

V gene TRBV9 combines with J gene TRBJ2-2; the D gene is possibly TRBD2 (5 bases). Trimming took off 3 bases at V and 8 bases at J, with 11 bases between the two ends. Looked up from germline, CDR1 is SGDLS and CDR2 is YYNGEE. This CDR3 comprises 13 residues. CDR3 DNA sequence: TGTGCCAGCAGCGGAGGACTCAGGGGGGAGCTGTTTTTT. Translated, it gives CASSGGLRGELFF. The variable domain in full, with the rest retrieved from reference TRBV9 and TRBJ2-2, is DSGVTQTPKHLITATGQRVTLRCSPRSGDLSVYWYQQSLDQGLQFLIQYYNGEERAKGNILERFSAQQFPDLHSELNLSSLELGDSALYFCASSGGLRGELFFGEGSRLTVL.

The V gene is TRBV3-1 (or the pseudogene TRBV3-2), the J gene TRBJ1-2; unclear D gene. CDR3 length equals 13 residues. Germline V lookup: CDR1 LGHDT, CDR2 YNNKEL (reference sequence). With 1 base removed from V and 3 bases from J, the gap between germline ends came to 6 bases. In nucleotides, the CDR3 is TGTGCCAGCAGCCAAGCACAAGACTATGGCTACACCTTC. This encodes CASSQAQDYGYTF.

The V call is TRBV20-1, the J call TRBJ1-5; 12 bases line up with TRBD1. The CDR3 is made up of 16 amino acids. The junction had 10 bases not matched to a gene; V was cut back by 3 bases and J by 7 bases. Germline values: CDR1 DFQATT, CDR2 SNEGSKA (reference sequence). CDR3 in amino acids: CSASTSWDRGQQPQHF. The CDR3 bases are TGCAGTGCTAGTACGTCATGGGACAGGGGGCAACAGCCCCAGCATTTT.

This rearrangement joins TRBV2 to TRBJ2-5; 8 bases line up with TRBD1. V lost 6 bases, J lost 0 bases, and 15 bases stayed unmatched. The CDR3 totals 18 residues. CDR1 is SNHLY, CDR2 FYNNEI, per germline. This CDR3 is CASRPTTQDRGYQETQYF. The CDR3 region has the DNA TGTGCCAGCAGGCCCACGACTCAAGACAGGGGATACCAAGAGACCCAGTACTTC.

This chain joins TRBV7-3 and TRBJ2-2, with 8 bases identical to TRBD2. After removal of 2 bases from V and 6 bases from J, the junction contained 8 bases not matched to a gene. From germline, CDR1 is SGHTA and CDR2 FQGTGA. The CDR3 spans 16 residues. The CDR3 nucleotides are TGTGCCAGCAGCTTATTGGGCCAGCGGGGGCCCGGGGAGCTGTTTTTT. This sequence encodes CASSLLGQRGPGELFF.

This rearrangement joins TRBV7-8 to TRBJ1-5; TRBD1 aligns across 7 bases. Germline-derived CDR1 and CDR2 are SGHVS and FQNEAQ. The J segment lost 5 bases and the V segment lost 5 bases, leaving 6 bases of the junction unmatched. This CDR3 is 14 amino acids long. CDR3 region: CASSLRQGYQPQHF. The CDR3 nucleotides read TGTGCCAGCAGCCTAAGACAGGGATATCAGCCCCAGCATTTT.

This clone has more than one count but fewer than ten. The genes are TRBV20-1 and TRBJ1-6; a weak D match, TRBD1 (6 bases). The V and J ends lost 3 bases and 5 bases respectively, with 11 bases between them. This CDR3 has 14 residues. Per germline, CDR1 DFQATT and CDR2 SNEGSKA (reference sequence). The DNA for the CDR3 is TGCAGTGCTAGTCTCAGGGGAAATAATTCACCCCTCCACTTT. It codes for CSASLRGNNSPLHF.

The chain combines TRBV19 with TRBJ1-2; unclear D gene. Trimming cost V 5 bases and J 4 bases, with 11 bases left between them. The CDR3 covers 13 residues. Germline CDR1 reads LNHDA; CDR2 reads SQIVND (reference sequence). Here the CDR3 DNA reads TGTGCCAGTAGTTCGGGAAGGAGCTATGGCTACACCTTC. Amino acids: CASSSGRSYGYTF. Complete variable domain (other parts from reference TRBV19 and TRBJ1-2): DGGITQSPKYLFRKEGQNVTLSCEQNLNHDAMYWYRQDPGQGLRLIYYSQIVNDFQKGDIAEGYSVSREKKESFPLTVTSAQKNPTAFYLCASSSGRSYGYTFGSGTRLTVV.

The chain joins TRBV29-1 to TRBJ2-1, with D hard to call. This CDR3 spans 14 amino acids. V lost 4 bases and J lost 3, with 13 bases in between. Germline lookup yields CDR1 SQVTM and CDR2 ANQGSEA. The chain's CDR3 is CSVAGPARYNEQFF. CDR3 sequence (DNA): TGCAGCGTTGCGGGTCCGGCCCGCTACAATGAGCAGTTCTTC.

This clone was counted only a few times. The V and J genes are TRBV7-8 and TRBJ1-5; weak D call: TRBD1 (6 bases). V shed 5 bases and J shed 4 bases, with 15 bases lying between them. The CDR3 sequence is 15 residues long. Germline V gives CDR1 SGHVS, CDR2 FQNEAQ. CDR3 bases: TGTGCCAGCAGCCCTCCCGGGGGGCTGAATCAGCCCCAGCATTTT. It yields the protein CASSPPGGLNQPQHF.

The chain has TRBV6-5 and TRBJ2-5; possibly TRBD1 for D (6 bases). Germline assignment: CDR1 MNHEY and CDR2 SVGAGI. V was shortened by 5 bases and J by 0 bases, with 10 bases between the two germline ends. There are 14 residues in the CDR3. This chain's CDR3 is CASSITGNQETQYF. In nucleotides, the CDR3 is TGTGCCAGCAGTATTACAGGGAACCAAGAGACCCAGTACTTC.

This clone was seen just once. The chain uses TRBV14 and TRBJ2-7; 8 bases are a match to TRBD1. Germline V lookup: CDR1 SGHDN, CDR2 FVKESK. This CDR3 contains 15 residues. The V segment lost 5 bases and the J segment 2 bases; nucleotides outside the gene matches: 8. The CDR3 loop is CASSFRQGRPYEQYF. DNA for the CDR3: TGTGCCAGCAGCTTCCGACAGGGGCGACCCTACGAGCAGTACTTC. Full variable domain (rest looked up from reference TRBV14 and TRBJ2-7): EAGVTQFPSHSVIEKGQTVTLRCDPISGHDNLYWYRRVMGKEIKFLLHFVKESKQDESGMPNNRFLAERTGGTYSTLKVQPAELEDSGVYFCASSFRQGRPYEQYFGPGTRLTVT.

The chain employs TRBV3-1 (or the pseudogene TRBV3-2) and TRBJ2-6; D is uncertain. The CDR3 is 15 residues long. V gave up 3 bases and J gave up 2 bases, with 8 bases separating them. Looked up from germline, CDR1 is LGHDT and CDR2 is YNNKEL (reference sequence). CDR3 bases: TGTGCCAGCAGCCAGGGTGCGGCTGGGGCCAACGTCCTGACTTTC. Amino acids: CASSQGAAGANVLTF.

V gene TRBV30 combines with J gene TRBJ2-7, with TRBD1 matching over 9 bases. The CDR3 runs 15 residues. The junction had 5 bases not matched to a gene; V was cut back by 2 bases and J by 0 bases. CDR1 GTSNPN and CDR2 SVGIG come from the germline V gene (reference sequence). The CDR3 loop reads CAWSPTGGASYEQYF. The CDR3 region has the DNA TGTGCCTGGAGTCCCACAGGGGGCGCCTCCTACGAGCAGTACTTC. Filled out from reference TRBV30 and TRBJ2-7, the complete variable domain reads SQTIHQWPATLVQPVGSPLSLECTVEGTSNPNLYWYRQAAGRGLQLLFYSVGIGQISSEVPQNLSASRPQDRQFILSSKKLLLSDSGFYLCAWSPTGGASYEQYFGPGTRLTVT.

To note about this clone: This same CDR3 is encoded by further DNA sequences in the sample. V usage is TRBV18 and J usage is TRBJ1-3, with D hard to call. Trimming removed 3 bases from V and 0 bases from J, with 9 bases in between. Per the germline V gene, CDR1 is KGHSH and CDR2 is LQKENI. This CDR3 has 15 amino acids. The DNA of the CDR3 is TGTGCCAGCTCACCCCCCGGGAGCTCTGGAAACACCATATATTTT. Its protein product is CASSPPGSSGNTIYF.

The CDR3 protein is CASSPGRRGARQETQYF. CDR3 DNA sequence: TGTGCCAGCAGCCCCGGGAGGCGGGGGGCCCGCCAAGAGACCCAGTACTTC. This sequence joins TRBV5-6 and TRBJ2-5; TRBD2 matches 8 bases. The CDR3 totals 17 residues. The V and J ends lost 4 bases and 1 base, in that order; junction bases with no gene match: 12. Germline values: CDR1 SGHDT, CDR2 YYEEEE.

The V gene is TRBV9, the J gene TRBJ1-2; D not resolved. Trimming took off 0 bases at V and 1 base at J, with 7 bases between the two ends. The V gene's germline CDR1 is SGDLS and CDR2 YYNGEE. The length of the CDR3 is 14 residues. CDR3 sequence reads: CASSVDGHNYGYTF. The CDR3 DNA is TGTGCCAGCAGCGTAGATGGGCATAACTATGGCTACACCTTC.

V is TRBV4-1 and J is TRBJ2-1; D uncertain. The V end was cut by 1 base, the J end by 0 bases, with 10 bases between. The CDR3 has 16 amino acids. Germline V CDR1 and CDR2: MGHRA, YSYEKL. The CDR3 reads CASSQVLLSSYNEQFF. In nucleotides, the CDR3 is TGCGCCAGCAGCCAAGTGCTGCTGAGCTCCTACAATGAGCAGTTCTTC.

CDR3 protein: CASSQDPKLAFSYTQYF. In DNA form, the CDR3 reads TGTGCCAGCAGCCAAGATCCGAAACTAGCTTTTTCATATACGCAGTATTTT. The genes are TRBV14 and TRBJ2-3, with D possibly being TRBD2 (6 bases). With 0 bases removed from V and 7 bases from J, the gap between germline ends came to 20 bases. CDR3 length: 17 amino acids. Germline V gene data show CDR1 as SGHDN and CDR2 as FVKESK. The whole variable domain, remainder taken from reference TRBV14 and TRBJ2-3, is EAGVTQFPSHSVIEKGQTVTLRCDPISGHDNLYWYRRVMGKEIKFLLHFVKESKQDESGMPNNRFLAERTGGTYSTLKVQPAELEDSGVYFCASSQDPKLAFSYTQYFGPGTRLTVL.

CDR3 protein: CASRPGQGINEQFF. CDR3 coding DNA: TGTGCCAGCAGGCCGGGACAGGGGATTAATGAGCAGTTCTTC. V is TRBV27 and J is TRBJ2-1; TRBD1 matches 10 bases. With 6 bases clipped from V and 7 bases from J, the junction kept 6 bases outside the gene matches. This CDR3 has 14 residues. The germline V gene has CDR1 MNHEY and CDR2 SMNVEV (reference sequence).

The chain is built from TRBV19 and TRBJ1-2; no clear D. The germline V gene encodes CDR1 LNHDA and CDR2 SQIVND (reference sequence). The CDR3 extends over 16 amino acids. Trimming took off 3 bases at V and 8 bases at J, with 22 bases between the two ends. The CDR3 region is CASSINPGYMNRGYTF. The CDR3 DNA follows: TGTGCCAGTAGTATTAACCCGGGGTACATGAATAGGGGCTACACCTTC.

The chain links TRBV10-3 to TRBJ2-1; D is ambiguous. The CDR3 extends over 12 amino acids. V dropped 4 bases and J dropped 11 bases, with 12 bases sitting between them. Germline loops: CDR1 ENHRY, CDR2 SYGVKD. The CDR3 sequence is CAISAQLPQQFF. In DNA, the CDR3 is TGTGCCATCAGTGCCCAACTCCCGCAGCAGTTCTTC.